This is a list of T cell receptor beta chains from one sample in a study of early T cells in non-severe SARS-CoV-2 infection. TCRdb processed the 5' RACE reads anew with MiXCR; each CDR3 protein has one entry. The table records around 70,000 distinct CDR3 sequences, roughly 12% of them present only once. The sequencing input was whole blood. The origin of the receptors is an adult who was a healthcare worker with PCR-confirmed SARS-CoV-2 infection or an uninfected control (not recorded which). Each CDR3 is given with its conserved first and last residue. D genes are given only for firm matches. Part of the rows lack a size; the others show once, few, many or a class for expanded clones.

cdr3_nt | cdr3_aa | cdr3_length | clone_size | d_call | j_call | v_call
TGTGCCAGCAGTGGAGCCTCTGGAAACACCATATATTTT | CASSGASGNTIYF | 13 | few | - | TRBJ1-3 | TRBV6-6
TGTGCCAGCAGTGAAATTGACACAGTCGGTAATCAGCCCCAGCATTTT | CASSEIDTVGNQPQHF | 16 | few | - | TRBJ1-5 | TRBV6-1
TGTGCCAGCAGCCAGTCCCGGGCCGGGGAGCTGTTTTTT | CASSQSRAGELFF | 13 | few | - | TRBJ2-2 | TRBV3-1
TGCTCCCTTCTGGGGGACGAAGGCTACACCTTC | CSLLGDEGYTF | 11 | few | - | TRBJ1-2 | TRBV20-1
TGCGCCAGCAGCCAAGGTTCGGCATACCGTACCTACGAGCAGTACTTC | CASSQGSAYRTYEQYF | 16 | many | - | TRBJ2-7 | TRBV4-1
TGTGCCAGTAGTGCTCCTGGACCCCTAAGCAATGAGCAGTTCTTC | CASSAPGPLSNEQFF | 15 | - | - | TRBJ2-1 | TRBV19
TGCGCCAGCAGCAGCGGGACACCCCTGAATGAGCAGTTCTTC | CASSSGTPLNEQFF | 14 | - | - | TRBJ2-1 | TRBV5-1
TGTGCCAGCAGCTTCGGACAGGGGACATCCTACGAGCAGTACTTC | CASSFGQGTSYEQYF | 15 | - | TRBD1 | TRBJ2-7 | TRBV7-9
TGTGCCAGCAGTGAAGCGCGAGGGTACTTGCAGTACTTC | CASSEARGYLQYF | 13 | - | - | TRBJ2-7 | TRBV6-1
TGTGCCAGTAGCCTACAGGGAAGCACAGATACGCAGTATTTT | CASSLQGSTDTQYF | 14 | many | - | TRBJ2-3 | TRBV19
TGCAGTGCTAGGGATCATGGGGCAGGTGGGACTGAAGCTTTCTTT | CSARDHGAGGTEAFF | 15 | - | - | TRBJ1-1 | TRBV20-1
TGTGCTTCTAGCGGGGGGCTAGATGAGCAGTTCTTC | CASSGGLDEQFF | 12 | - | TRBD2 | TRBJ2-1 | TRBV28
TGTGCCAGCAGGGACCCATACGGGCTAGCGGGAGGGGTAAATGAGCAGTTCTTC | CASRDPYGLAGGVNEQFF | 18 | - | TRBD2 | TRBJ2-1 | TRBV6-1